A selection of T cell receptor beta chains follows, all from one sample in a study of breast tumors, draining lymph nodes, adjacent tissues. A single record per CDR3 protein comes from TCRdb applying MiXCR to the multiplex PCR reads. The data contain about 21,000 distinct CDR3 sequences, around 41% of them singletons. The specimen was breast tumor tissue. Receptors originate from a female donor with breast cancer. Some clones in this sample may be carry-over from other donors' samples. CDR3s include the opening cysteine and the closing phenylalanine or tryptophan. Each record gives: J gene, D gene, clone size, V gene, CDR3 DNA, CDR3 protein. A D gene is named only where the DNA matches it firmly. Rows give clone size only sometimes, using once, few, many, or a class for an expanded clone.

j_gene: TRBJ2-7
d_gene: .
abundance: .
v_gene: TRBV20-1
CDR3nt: TGCAGTGCTAGAGACCGCTACCCACTAGGCCGGGTGGACGAGCAGTACTTC
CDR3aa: CSARDRYPLGRVDEQYF

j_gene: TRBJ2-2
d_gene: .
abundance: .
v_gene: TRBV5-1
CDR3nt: TGCGCCAGCAGATTCAGACCTTACAACGACGGGGAGCTGTTTTTT
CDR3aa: CASRFRPYNDGELFF

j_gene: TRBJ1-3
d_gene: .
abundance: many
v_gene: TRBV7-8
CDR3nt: TGTGCCAGCAGCTTGGGCTGGGAAAACACCATATATTTT
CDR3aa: CASSLGWENTIYF

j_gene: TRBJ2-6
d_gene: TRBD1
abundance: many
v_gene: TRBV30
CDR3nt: TGTGCCTGGAGTCCCCTCAGGACAGGGGGCTCTGGGGCCAACGTCCTGACTTTC
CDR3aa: CAWSPLRTGGSGANVLTF

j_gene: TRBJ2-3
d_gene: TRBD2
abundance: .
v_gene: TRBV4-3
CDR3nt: TGCGCCAGCAGCCAAGGGGCTAGCGGGAATATGAATACGCAGTATTTT
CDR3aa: CASSQGASGNMNTQYF

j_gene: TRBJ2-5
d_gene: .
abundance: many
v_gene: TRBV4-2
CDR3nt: TGTGCCAGCAGCCAAGACCTGACGGGCCTAAGGGGGACCCAGTACTTC
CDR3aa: CASSQDLTGLRGTQYF

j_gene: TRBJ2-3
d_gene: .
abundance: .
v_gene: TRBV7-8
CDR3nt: TGTGCCAGCAGTATAGGGGCGCCAGATACGCAGTATTTT
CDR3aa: CASSIGAPDTQYF

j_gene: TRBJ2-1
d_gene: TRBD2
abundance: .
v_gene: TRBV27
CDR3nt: TGTGCCAGCAGCCCCGGGACTAATAGGTACGATGAGCGGTTCTTC
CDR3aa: CASSPGTNRYDERFF

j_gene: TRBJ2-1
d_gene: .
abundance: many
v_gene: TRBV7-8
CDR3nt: TGTGCCAGCCTTCGGTTAGCTGCATCCCCCTACAATGAGCAGTTCTTC
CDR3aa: CASLRLAASPYNEQFF

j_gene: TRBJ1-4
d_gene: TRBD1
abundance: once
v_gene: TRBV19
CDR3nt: TGTGCCAGTAGTATAGACCGACAGGGGAGGCAAAAACTGTTTTTT
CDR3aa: CASSIDRQGRQKLFF

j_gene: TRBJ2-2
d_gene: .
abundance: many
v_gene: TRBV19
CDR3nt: TGTGCCAGTAGCTTTTTCGGGACCGGGGAGCTGTTTTTT
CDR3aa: CASSFFGTGELFF

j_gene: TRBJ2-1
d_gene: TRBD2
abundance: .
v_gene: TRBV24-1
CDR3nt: TGTGCCACCAGTGATTTTCTTCTAGCGGGGGATAAGCAGTTCTTC
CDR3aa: CATSDFLLAGDKQFF

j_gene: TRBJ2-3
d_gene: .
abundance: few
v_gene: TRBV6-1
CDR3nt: TGTGCCAGCAGTGAACGGAGCCGGGCCCTAGGAGATACGCAGTATTTT
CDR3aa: CASSERSRALGDTQYF

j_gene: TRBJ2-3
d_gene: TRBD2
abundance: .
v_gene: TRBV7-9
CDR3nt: TGTGCCAGCAGCTATCCGGGACTAGCGGGGCGGGCCAGCACAGATACGCAGTATTTT
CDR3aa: CASSYPGLAGRASTDTQYF

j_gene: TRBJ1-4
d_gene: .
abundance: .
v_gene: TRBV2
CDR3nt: TGTGCCAGCAGTGAAGCTTTGGCAGGGAAGGTAAAACTGTTTTTT
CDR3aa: CASSEALAGKVKLFF

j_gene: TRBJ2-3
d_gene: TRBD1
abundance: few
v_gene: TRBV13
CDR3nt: TGTGCCAGCAGCCCAGGACAGGGGATGGATACGCAGTATTTT
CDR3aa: CASSPGQGMDTQYF

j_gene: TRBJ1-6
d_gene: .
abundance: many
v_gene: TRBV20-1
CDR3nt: TGCAGTGCTAGAGATTCTGGGGCCGGAAGCTCCTATAATTCACCCCTCCACTTT
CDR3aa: CSARDSGAGSSYNSPLHF

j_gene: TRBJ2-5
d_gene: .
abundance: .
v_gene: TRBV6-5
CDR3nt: TGTGCCAGCAGGCGCCCCGAGACCCAGTACTTC
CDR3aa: CASRRPETQYF

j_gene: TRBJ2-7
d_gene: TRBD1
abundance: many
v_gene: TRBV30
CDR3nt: TGTGCCTGGAGTGTGAGGACAGGGGACGAGCAGTACTTC
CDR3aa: CAWSVRTGDEQYF

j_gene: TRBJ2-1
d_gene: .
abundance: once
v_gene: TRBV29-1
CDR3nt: TGCAGCGTTGACGACCCAAAAGACAGGGAGCAGTTCTTC
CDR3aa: CSVDDPKDREQFF

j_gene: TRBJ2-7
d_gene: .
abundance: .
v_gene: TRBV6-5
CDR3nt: TGTGCCACCAGTGATTTTACAGGGTGGAATGAGCAGTACTTC
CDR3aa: CATSDFTGWNEQYF

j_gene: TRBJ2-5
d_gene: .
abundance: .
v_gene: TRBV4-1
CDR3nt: TGCGCCAGCAGCGGGCTGGGAGTGGGTCAAGAGACCCAGTACTTC
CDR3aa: CASSGLGVGQETQYF

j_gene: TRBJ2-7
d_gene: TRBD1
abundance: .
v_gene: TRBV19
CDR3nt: TGTGCCAGTAGCACCACAGGGGACCCGACCTACGAGCAGTACTTC
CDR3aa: CASSTTGDPTYEQYF

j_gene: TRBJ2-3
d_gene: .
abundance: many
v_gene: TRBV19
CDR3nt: TGTGCCAGTAGTTTCTCCCCGGGACGGACAGATACGCAGTATTTT
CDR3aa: CASSFSPGRTDTQYF

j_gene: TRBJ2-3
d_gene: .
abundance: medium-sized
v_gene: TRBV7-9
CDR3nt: TGTGCCAGCAGCTTTATCCTTCCGGTGCGGGGCACAGATACGCAGTATTTT
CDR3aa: CASSFILPVRGTDTQYF

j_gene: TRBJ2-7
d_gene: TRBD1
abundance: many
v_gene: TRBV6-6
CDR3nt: TGTGCCAGCAGTTACCCGGGGACAGGGACCGAGCAGTACTTC
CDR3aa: CASSYPGTGTEQYF

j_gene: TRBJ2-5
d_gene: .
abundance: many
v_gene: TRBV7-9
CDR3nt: TGTGCCAGCAGCCCTAGTCGCGGTTGGGAGACCCAGTACTTC
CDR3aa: CASSPSRGWETQYF

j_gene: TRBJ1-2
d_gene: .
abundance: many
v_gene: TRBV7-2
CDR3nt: TGTGCCAGCAGCCCCAGCCGGGAATATGGCTACACCTTC
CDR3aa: CASSPSREYGYTF

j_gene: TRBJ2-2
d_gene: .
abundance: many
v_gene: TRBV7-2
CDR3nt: TGTGCCAGCAGCGGACTCGCTTGGGAGCTGTTTTTT
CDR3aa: CASSGLAWELFF

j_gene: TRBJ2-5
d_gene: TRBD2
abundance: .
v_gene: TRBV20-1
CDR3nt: TGCAGTGCTAGAGTGGGGACTAGCGGTCAAGAGACCCAGTACTTC
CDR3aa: CSARVGTSGQETQYF

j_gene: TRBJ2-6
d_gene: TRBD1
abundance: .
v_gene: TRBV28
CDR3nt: TGTGCCAGCAGCCCGACAGGGGATGGGGCCAACGTCCTGACTTTC
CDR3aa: CASSPTGDGANVLTF

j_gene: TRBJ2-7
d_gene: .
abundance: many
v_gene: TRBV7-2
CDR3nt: TGTGCCAGCAGCCCTCGTGGGGGGCGTTACTACGAGCAGTACTTC
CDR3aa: CASSPRGGRYYEQYF

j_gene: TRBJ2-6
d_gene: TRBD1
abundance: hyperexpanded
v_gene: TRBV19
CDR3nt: TGTGCCAGTAGTATAGCTCTCACCGGGACAGGGGGCCCTGGGGCCAACGTCCTGACTTTC
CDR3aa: CASSIALTGTGGPGANVLTF

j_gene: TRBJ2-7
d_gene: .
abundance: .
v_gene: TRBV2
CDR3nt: TGTGCCAGCACGATAGGTACCTACGAGCAGTACTTC
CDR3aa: CASTIGTYEQYF

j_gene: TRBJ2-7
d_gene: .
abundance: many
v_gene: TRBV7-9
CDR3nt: TGTGCCAGCAGCTTAAAGCAGGGGTACGAGCAGTACTTC
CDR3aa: CASSLKQGYEQYF

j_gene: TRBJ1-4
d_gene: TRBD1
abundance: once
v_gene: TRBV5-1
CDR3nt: TGCGCCAGCAGCTTGGGACAGGGATTCGACGAAAAACTGTTTTTT
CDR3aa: CASSLGQGFDEKLFF

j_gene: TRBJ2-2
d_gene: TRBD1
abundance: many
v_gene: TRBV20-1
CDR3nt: TGCAGTGCTAGTTTAGAACAGGGGGTCACCGGGGAGCTGTTTTTT
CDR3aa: CSASLEQGVTGELFF

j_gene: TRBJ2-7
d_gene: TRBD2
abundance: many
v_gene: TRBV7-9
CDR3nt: TGTGCCAGCAGCTCACGGACTAGCGGGATCTACGAGCAGTACTTC
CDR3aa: CASSSRTSGIYEQYF

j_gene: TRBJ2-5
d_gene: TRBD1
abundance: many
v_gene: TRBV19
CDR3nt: TGTGCCAGCGCTAGGGGGCGCGGAGAGACCCAGTACTTC
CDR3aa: CASARGRGETQYF

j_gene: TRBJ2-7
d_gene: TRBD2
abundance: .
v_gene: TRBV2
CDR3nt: TGTGCCAGCAGTTTGGGACTAGCGGGAGGGCCTTTCGACGAGCAGTACTTC
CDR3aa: CASSLGLAGGPFDEQYF

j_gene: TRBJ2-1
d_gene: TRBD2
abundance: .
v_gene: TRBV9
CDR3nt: TGTGCCAGCAGCGTAGCGGGAGGGCCCCCTTTCGACAATGAGCAGTTCTTC
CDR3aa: CASSVAGGPPFDNEQFF

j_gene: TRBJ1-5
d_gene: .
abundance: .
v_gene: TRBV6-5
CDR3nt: TGTGCCAGCAGTTACAGGGAAGGTCAGCCCCAGCATTTT
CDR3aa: CASSYREGQPQHF

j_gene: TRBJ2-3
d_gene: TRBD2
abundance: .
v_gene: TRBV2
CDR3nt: TGTGCCAGCAGTGAAGGTCTAGCGGGGTTCACAGATACGCAGTATTTT
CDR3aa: CASSEGLAGFTDTQYF

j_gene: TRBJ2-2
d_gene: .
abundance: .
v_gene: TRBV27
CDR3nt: TGTGCCAGCAGTTTATCGAACACCGGGGAGCTGTTTTTT
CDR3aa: CASSLSNTGELFF

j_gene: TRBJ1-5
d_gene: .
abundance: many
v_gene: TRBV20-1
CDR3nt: TGCAGTGCTAGAGATCAGCTCGCAGGCCCCCAGCATTTT
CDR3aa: CSARDQLAGPQHF

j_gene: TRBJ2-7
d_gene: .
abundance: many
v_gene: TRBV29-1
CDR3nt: TGCAGCGTTGCTAGCCAGCCCCTCGGGGAGCAGTACTTC
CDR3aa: CSVASQPLGEQYF

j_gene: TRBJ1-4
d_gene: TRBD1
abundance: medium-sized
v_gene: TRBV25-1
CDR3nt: TGTGCCAGCAGTGAATTAGGGGGCGGTGAAAAACTGTTTTTT
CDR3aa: CASSELGGGEKLFF